This section outlines one T cell receptor beta chain sequence together with its context. This entry belongs to a study of blood T cell repertoires in COVID-19. Whole-study context: The cDNA or gDNA used as material had been derived from T cells, B-cell-depleted T cells, or PBMCs.

In the authors' workflow: Nucleated cell number was recorded as an estimate derived from reference gene primer amplification. Profiled with immunoSEQ multiplex PCR; TCRdb holds only in-frame clones, not every one. V and J calls and clone size are those listed in that table; D and trimming were worked out from the DNA. This table has almost 100,000 clones, 86% appearing once. Germline CDR1 and CDR2: LNHDA and SQIVND (reference sequence). Trimming stripped 4 bases from V and 9 bases from J, with 13 bases between. This CDR3 has 13 amino acids. This chain connects TRBV19 to TRBJ2-4; weak D call: TRBD1 (5 bases). What was sequenced was peripheral blood. The origin of this receptor is a man aged 50 or older with acute or convalescent COVID-19. The CDR3, as DNA: TGTGCCAGTAGTAGGACCGGCCAGGGCATTCAGTACTTC. Its translation: CASSRTGQGIQYF.